The clone carrying this T cell receptor beta chain occurred many times. The antigen remains unidentified. V lost 3 bases to trimming and J lost 3 bases, with 14 bases between them. Germline assignment: CDR1 DFQATT and CDR2 SNEGSKA (reference sequence). The CDR3 spans 14 residues. Each single cDNA molecule received a unique molecular identifier. Via MiXCR, TCRdb re-called the 5' RACE reads, giving one row per CDR3 protein. The table includes tens of thousands of distinct CDR3 sequences, approximately 9.7% detected once. The sample is drawn from a study of early T cells in non-severe SARS-CoV-2 infection. Findings and limits, study-wide: The VDJdb matching leaned toward anti-spike CD8 responses and overlooked private and CD4 specificities.

The rearrangement uses TRBV20-1 and TRBJ1-1; unclear D gene. Sequenced sample: whole blood. The clonotype comes from an adult who was a healthcare worker with PCR-confirmed SARS-CoV-2 infection or an uninfected control (not recorded which). CDR3: CSARRAGRDTEAFF. CDR3 bases: TGCAGTGCTAGGAGGGCAGGTAGGGACACTGAAGCTTTCTTT.